This T cell receptor beta chain emerged from a study of metastatic and nonmetastatic thyroid tumors. Findings and caveats of the study: As reported, TCR beta diversity in blood and tumor was significantly higher in malignant thyroid tumors than in benign nodules.

Germline V gives CDR1 SGHAT, CDR2 FQDESV (reference sequence). V shed 5 bases and J 4 bases; nucleotides not matched to a gene: 13. CDR3 length equals 16 residues. In regard to this clone: The antigen is undetermined.

Nobody among the patients had been given any treatment before thyroid surgery. Original handling: Built for papillary thyroid cancer, a distant-metastasis classifier drew on CDR3 differences across clinicopathological groups. TCRdb reprocessed the PCR reads using MiXCR. The V and J calls come from TCRdb's annotation, not from the publication. The sample lists some 16,000 clones, roughly a quarter occurring once. The sample consisted of tumor tissue. The genes are TRBV11-1 and TRBJ2-7; 8 nucleotides line up with TRBD2. The sequence was collected from a male donor with papillary thyroid cancer or a benign thyroid nodule (not recorded which). Some clones in this sample may be carry-over from other donors' samples. CDR3 in DNA: TGTGCCAGCAGCAAGTCGGGTAGCGGGGAAGATTACGAGCAGTACTTC. Its protein product is CASSKSGSGEDYEQYF.